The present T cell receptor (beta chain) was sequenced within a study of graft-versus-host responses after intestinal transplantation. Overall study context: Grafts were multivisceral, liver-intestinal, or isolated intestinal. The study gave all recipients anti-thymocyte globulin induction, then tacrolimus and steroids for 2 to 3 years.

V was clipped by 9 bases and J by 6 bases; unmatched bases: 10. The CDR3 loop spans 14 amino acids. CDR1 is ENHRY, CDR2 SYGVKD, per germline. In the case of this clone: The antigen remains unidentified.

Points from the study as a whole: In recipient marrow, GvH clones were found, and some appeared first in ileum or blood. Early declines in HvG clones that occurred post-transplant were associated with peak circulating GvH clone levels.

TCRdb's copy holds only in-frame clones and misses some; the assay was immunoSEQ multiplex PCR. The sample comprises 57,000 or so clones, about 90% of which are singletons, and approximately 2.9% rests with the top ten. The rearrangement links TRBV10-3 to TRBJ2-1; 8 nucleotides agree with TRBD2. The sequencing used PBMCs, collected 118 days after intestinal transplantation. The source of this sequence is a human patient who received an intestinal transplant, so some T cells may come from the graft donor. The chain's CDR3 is CAIKQGLDRNEQFF. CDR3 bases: TGTGCCATAAAACAGGGACTAGATCGCAATGAGCAGTTCTTC.